One sample yielded the 23 T cell receptor beta chains listed below, sequenced in a study of T cell responses to AZD1222 COVID-19 vaccine. Generated by immunoSEQ multiplex PCR, the TCRdb table keeps only in-frame clones and is missing some. The sample lists roughly 180,000 clones; roughly nine tenths were seen once. Material: peripheral blood, obtained on day 0 of AZD1222 vaccination. Source of these receptors: an adult in good health.

The chain employs TRBV28 and TRBJ2-7; D tentatively fits TRBD1 or TRBD2 (5 bases each). V gave up 6 bases and J gave up 9 bases, with 12 bases separating them. The CDR3 sequence is 11 residues long. Germline V gene lookup returns CDR1 MDHEN and CDR2 SYDVKM. The CDR3 loop reads CASSTSGGQYF. Here the CDR3 DNA reads TGTGCCAGCAGCACCTCTGGGGGGCAGTACTTC.

In regard to this clone: Other DNA sequences in this sample translate to the same CDR3. The chain couples TRBV7-9 to TRBJ1-1; D uncertain. Trimming stripped 5 bases from V and 1 base from J, with 11 bases between. The CDR3 runs to 14 residues. CDR1 and CDR2 (germline): SEHNR, FQNEAQ (reference sequence). The CDR3 region is CASSPQGGNTEAFF. CDR3 bases: TGTGCCAGCAGCCCCCAAGGCGGGAACACTGAAGCTTTCTTT.

This chain uses TRBV27 with TRBJ1-5; D possibly corresponds to TRBD1 (5 bases). Germline V gives CDR1 MNHEY, CDR2 SMNVEV (reference sequence). This CDR3 is 14 amino acids long. Trimming stripped 4 bases from V and 3 bases from J, with 10 bases between. The CDR3 coding sequence is TGTGCCAGCAGTTCACCAGGGCTCAATCAGCCCCAGCATTTT. Its protein is CASSSPGLNQPQHF.

A few counts support this clone. The chain links TRBV30 to TRBJ2-2; the D gene is possibly TRBD2 (5 bases). V lost 7 bases, J lost 3 bases, and 18 bases lay in between. CDR1 and CDR2 (germline): GTSNPN, SVGIG (reference sequence). This CDR3 is 15 amino acids long. The CDR3 DNA sequence: TGTGCCTCCTCCTTCCGGGGTGGATACACCGGGGAGCTGTTTTTT. Protein sequence: CASSFRGGYTGELFF.

This chain connects TRBV6-5 to TRBJ2-3, with TRBD2 matching over 9 bases. The junction had 5 bases not matched to a gene; V was cut back by 6 bases and J by 4 bases. This CDR3 contains 14 residues. The germline CDR1 and CDR2 sequences are MNHEY and SVGAGI. CDR3 nucleotide sequence: TGTGCCAGCAGAGGAGCGGGGGGATCAGATACGCAGTATTTT. Translation gives CASRGAGGSDTQYF.

The chain uses TRBV24-1 and TRBJ2-3, with D tentatively TRBD1 or TRBD2 (6 bases each). With 5 bases removed from V and 5 bases from J, the gap between germline ends came to 13 bases. Per the germline V gene, CDR1 is KGHDR and CDR2 is SFDVKD. The CDR3 length is 14 residues. As DNA, the CDR3 is TGTGCCACCAGTGTCGGGGGCGCGAAAGATACGCAGTATTTT. The encoded protein is CATSVGGAKDTQYF.

The chain is built from TRBV27 and TRBJ1-6; 7 bases line up with TRBD1. Trimming took 8 bases from V and 4 from J; bases not matched to a gene: 11. CDR1 MNHEY and CDR2 SMNVEV come from the germline V gene (reference sequence). CDR3 length: 16 residues. The CDR3 here is CASGYPTGQYNSPLHF. CDR3 DNA sequence: TGTGCCAGCGGGTACCCCACGGGACAGTATAATTCACCCCTCCACTTT.

The rearrangement links TRBV28 to TRBJ1-5, with D perhaps matching TRBD1 (6 bases). The germline V gene encodes CDR1 MDHEN and CDR2 SYDVKM. The V gene lost 1 base and the J gene lost 1 base, with 17 bases spanning the gap. This CDR3 contains 18 residues. CDR3 sequence: CASSLSTGLLRSNQPQHF. The CDR3 DNA follows: TGTGCCAGCAGTTTATCCACAGGGTTATTGAGGAGCAATCAGCCCCAGCATTTT.

The genes are TRBV6-5 and TRBJ2-3, with TRBD2 as a possible D gene (5 bases). Germline CDR1 reads MNHEY; CDR2 reads SVGAGI. V lost 6 bases, J lost 1 base, and 11 bases lay in between. The CDR3 sequence is 14 residues long. The CDR3 nucleotides are TGTGCCAGCAGCAGGCGGGTCGGCACAGATACGCAGTATTTT. Its translation is CASSRRVGTDTQYF.

V and J are TRBV19 and TRBJ2-4; D call uncertain. With 0 bases removed from V and 0 bases from J, the gap between germline ends came to 9 bases. This CDR3 has 16 amino acids. Germline V gene sequence: CDR1 LNHDA, CDR2 SQIVND (reference sequence). CDR3 nucleotide sequence: TGTGCCAGTAGTATAGAGAACAGAGAAGCCAAAAACATTCAGTACTTC. This sequence encodes CASSIENREAKNIQYF.

V is TRBV5-1 and J is TRBJ2-7; 8 bases line up with TRBD1. CDR3 length: 13 amino acids. Trimming cost V 4 bases and J 7 bases; bases outside gene matches: 7. CDR1 SGHRS and CDR2 YFSETQ come from the germline V gene. The CDR3 is CASSHGQGWEQYF. CDR3 nucleotide sequence: TGCGCCAGCAGCCATGGACAGGGCTGGGAGCAGTACTTC.

The V and J genes are TRBV28 and TRBJ2-3; D not certain. V lost 2 bases to trimming and J lost 1 base, with 16 bases between them. CDR3 size: 17 residues. Germline-derived CDR1 and CDR2 are MDHEN and SYDVKM. The DNA of the CDR3 is TGTGCCAGCAGTTTAGCTGGGGATCCCAAGGGCACAGATACGCAGTATTTT. It specifies CASSLAGDPKGTDTQYF.

The chain carries TRBV27 and TRBJ2-1; 10 bases match TRBD1. Losses at the gene ends were 5 bases for V and 4 bases for J; bases not matched to a gene: 8. From germline, CDR1 is MNHEY and CDR2 SMNVEV (reference sequence). This CDR3 has 16 amino acids. CDR3 protein: CASSTKGQGGYNEQFF. The DNA of the CDR3 is TGTGCCAGCAGTACAAAAGGACAGGGGGGATACAATGAGCAGTTCTTC.

This chain uses TRBV5-5 with TRBJ1-5; 9 positions match TRBD1. The trim removed 4 bases at V and 4 bases at J, leaving 3 bases unmatched. The CDR3 loop spans 14 amino acids. Germline V gene lookup returns CDR1 SGHKS and CDR2 YYEKEE (reference sequence). The CDR3 region is CASSNGQGNQPQHF. Here the CDR3 DNA reads TGTGCCAGCAGCAACGGACAGGGGAATCAGCCCCAGCATTTT.

The rearrangement links TRBV7-8 to TRBJ1-5, with D perhaps matching TRBD1 (6 bases). The CDR3 is 15 amino acids. In germline, CDR1 is SGHVS, CDR2 FQNEAQ. V was trimmed by 5 bases and J by 5 bases, leaving 16 bases between them. This chain's CDR3 is CASSPGGRADQPQHF. CDR3 sequence (DNA): TGTGCCAGCAGCCCCGGGGGCCGCGCAGATCAGCCCCAGCATTTT.

The V gene is TRBV7-9, the J gene TRBJ1-2; a possible D gene is TRBD1 (5 bases). This CDR3 spans 13 amino acids. Trimming stripped 1 base from V and 6 bases from J, with 9 bases between. Germline values: CDR1 SEHNR, CDR2 FQNEAQ (reference sequence). CDR3 sequence reads: CASSLVQANGYTF. As DNA, the CDR3 is TGTGCCAGCAGCTTAGTACAGGCGAATGGCTACACCTTC. The complete variable domain, with remaining parts taken from reference TRBV7-9 and TRBJ1-2, reads DTGVSQNPRHKITKRGQNVTFRCDPISEHNRLYWYRQTLGQGPEFLTYFQNEAQLEKSRLLSDRFSAERPKGSFSTLEIQRTEQGDSAMYLCASSLVQANGYTFGSGTRLTVV.

On this clone itself: One junction end disagrees with the germline gene, perhaps due to a read error. This rearrangement joins TRBV4-3 to TRBJ1-1, with no clear D. CDR3 size: 14 residues. From germline, CDR1 is LGHNA and CDR2 YSLEER. The CDR3 DNA reads TGCGCCAGCAGCCGAGATAGCGAGGCCAGAATACTTATCTTT. Amino acids: CASSRDSEARILIF.

This rearrangement joins TRBV10-3 to TRBJ1-2; 11 bases line up with TRBD1. CDR3 length: 16 amino acids. Germline V gives CDR1 ENHRY, CDR2 SYGVKD. The ends lost 2 bases at V and 5 bases at J; junction bases unmatched: 7. CDR3 region: CAISEPGQGARYGYTF. In DNA, the CDR3 is TGTGCCATCAGTGAGCCTGGACAGGGGGCGCGATATGGCTACACCTTC.

The rearrangement joins TRBV30 to TRBJ2-7; 9 positions agree with TRBD1. The CDR3 runs 14 residues. The trim removed 1 base at V and 2 bases at J, leaving 3 bases unmatched. The germline gives CDR1 GTSNPN, CDR2 SVGIG (reference sequence). The CDR3: CAWSADRGTYEQYF. CDR3 bases: TGTGCCTGGAGTGCGGACAGGGGAACCTACGAGCAGTACTTC.

The V call is TRBV19, the J call TRBJ2-5, with D perhaps matching TRBD2 (6 bases). Germline CDR1 LNHDA, CDR2 SQIVND (reference sequence). The length of the CDR3 is 15 residues. V dropped 1 base and J dropped 5 bases, with 14 bases sitting between them. CDR3 region: CASSIGGTGRETQYF. CDR3 DNA: TGTGCCAGTAGTATAGGGGGGACTGGTCGGGAGACCCAGTACTTC.

This rearrangement joins TRBV5-6 to TRBJ2-2, with D uncertain. Trimming took 1 base from V and 6 from J, leaving 10 bases between them. CDR1 is SGHDT and CDR2 is YYEEEE in the germline V gene. The CDR3 contains 14 residues. CDR3 bases: TGTGCCAGCAGCTTGAGGGTTAGGGCCGGGGAGCTGTTTTTT. Translation gives CASSLRVRAGELFF.

As DNA, the CDR3 is TGCAGCGTTGAAGATGGCAGGATGAACACTGAAGCTTTCTTT. This codes for CSVEDGRMNTEAFF. V and J are TRBV29-1 and TRBJ1-1; D is undetermined. V was pared by 0 bases and J by 0 bases, with 8 bases between. Germline loops: CDR1 SQVTM, CDR2 ANQGSEA. The CDR3 is 14 amino acids.

This sequence joins TRBV6-5 and TRBJ2-1, with 9 bases that match TRBD1. Trimming at V came to 8 bases and at J to 3 bases, leaving 8 bases not matched to a gene. Germline CDR1 reads MNHEY; CDR2 reads SVGAGI. The CDR3 spans 15 residues. The CDR3 protein is CASRPLDRGYNEQFF. The CDR3 nucleotides are TGTGCCAGCCGCCCCCTGGACAGGGGCTACAATGAGCAGTTCTTC.